This entry describes one T cell receptor beta chain. It has no known antigen specificity. No quality values exist for individual bases; no much larger clone is one base distant. Whole blood was collected in K2EDTA tubes by collaborating institutions according to the institutions' own protocols. For TCRbeta analysis, collaborators shipped samples in one of three forms: frozen whole blood, isolated PBMCs, or DNA extracted from either of those sample types. The record originates from a study of blood T cell repertoires in COVID-19 (dated by TCRdb to about 2020). General notes on the study: Samples from collaborators originated in the United States, Italy and Spain and spanned both the acute and convalescent phases of COVID-19. The material from the prospective study consisted of cDNA or gDNA derived from T cells, B-cell-depleted T cells, or PBMCs. Subjects who had been exposed to COVID-19, were actively infected with it, or had recovered from it provided the deeply sampled blood TCRbeta repertoires that made up the dataset. The repertoires were released in a freely available public database intended as a resource for research on the immune response to SARS-CoV-2. The samples were drawn from two sources: the first 160 participants of the ongoing ImmuneRACE study, and fewer than 1,500 subjects contributed by 6 global collaborators. Sample metadata almost always included a de-identified subject ID, COVID-19 status, age in years and sex. Where available, HLA class I and class II types were taken from metadata supplied by the sample provider and were not determined by assay-based typing.

Here is what the overall study found, with its caveats: The quantity of clinical and demographic metadata differed by source and by participant and was supplied without curation.

TCRbeta CDR3 regions were amplified from genomic DNA using the immunoSEQ Assay, a bias-controlled multiplex PCR. Concerning the study's data processing: Within the assay, amplification of reference gene primers was used to estimate how many nucleated cells each sample contained. Sequence reads were collapsed and filtered to measure the absolute abundance of every unique TCRbeta CDR3 rearrangement. For each sample, productive Simpson clonality was calculated as the square root of Simpson's diversity index over productive rearrangements. In its TCRdb copy, this immuneACCESS table keeps in-frame sequences only and misses some clones. Where compared with another copy, unresolved V genes explain less than half of these, and the others have no known cause. D and trimming were read from the DNA, whereas the V and J calls and clone size are those reported in that table. The table for this sample lists some 110,000 clones; less than 85% of them were counted only once. The top ten hold around 15% of the sample.

Taken from the germline V gene (reference sequence), the CDR1 and CDR2 loops are GTSNPN and SVGIG. From V the trimming removes 5 bases and from J it removes 4 bases, while the gene matches leave 8 bases of the junction unaccounted for. The CDR3 runs 14 residues from the cysteine to the phenylalanine. Here the CDR3 DNA is all that survives: 42 bases in frame from base 1. Recombination connected TRBV30 to TRBJ2-1; a stretch of 7 junction bases matches TRBD2. The material sequenced was peripheral blood. This clonotype was obtained from a woman between 55 and 75 years old with acute or convalescent COVID-19. This receptor carries the CDR3 CAWVLGTTYNEQFF. The sequenced DNA: TGTGCCTGGGTACTCGGGACTACTTACAATGAGCAGTTCTTC.